This passage covers 18 T cell receptor beta chains from one sample sequenced in a study of blood T cell repertoires in COVID-19. This table comes from immunoSEQ multiplex PCR, and its TCRdb copy is limited to in-frame clones, with some not included. The table has 150,000 to 200,000 clones, 85% to 90% seen once. Sequenced sample: PBMCs or T cells enriched from blood (not recorded which). The receptors originated from a woman aged 40 to 50 in a cohort exposed to, infected with or recovered from COVID-19 (not recorded which).

The gene calls are TRBV28 and TRBJ2-6, with TRBD1 identical over 9 bases. In germline, CDR1 is MDHEN, CDR2 SYDVKM. With 7 bases clipped from V and 0 bases from J, the junction kept 7 bases outside the gene matches. The CDR3 has 17 amino acids. The CDR3 protein is CASNRDRDHSGANVLTF. CDR3 DNA sequence: TGTGCCAGCAACCGGGACAGGGATCACTCTGGGGCCAACGTCCTGACTTTC. Looking up the rest from reference TRBV28 and TRBJ2-6 gives the full variable domain: DVKVTQSSRYLVKRTGEKVFLECVQDMDHENMFWYRQDPGLGLRLIYFSYDVKMKEKGDIPEGYSVSREKKERFSLILESASTNQTSMYLCASNRDRDHSGANVLTFGAGSRLTVL.

V and J are TRBV5-1 and TRBJ1-1; weak D call: TRBD1 (5 bases). In germline, CDR1 is SGHRS, CDR2 YFSETQ. This CDR3 is built from 15 residues. The ends were cut back, 0 bases at V and 3 bases at J, with 12 bases in the middle. CDR3 sequence (DNA): TGCGCCAGCAGCTTGGTCCCGGGGGTGGACACTGAAGCTTTCTTT. This gives the protein CASSLVPGVDTEAFF.

The chain combines TRBV5-3 with TRBJ2-1; unclear D gene. TRBV5-3 is classed as an ORF, of uncertain function. V lost 3 bases, J lost 4 bases, and 11 bases lay in between. CDR3 length equals 14 residues. The CDR3 DNA is TGTGCCAGAAGCTATTATCCCGAGTACAATGAGCAGTTCTTC. Protein sequence: CARSYYPEYNEQFF.

This chain links TRBV5-4 with TRBJ1-5; 7 nucleotides match TRBD1. Germline CDR1 and CDR2: SGHNT and YYREEE (reference sequence). J gave up 7 bases and V 4 bases, and 5 bases lay outside the gene matches. This CDR3 has 13 amino acids. CDR3 in amino acids: CASSQRGQQPQHF. CDR3 DNA: TGTGCCAGCAGCCAAAGGGGGCAGCAGCCCCAGCATTTT.

The chain combines TRBV7-2 with TRBJ2-1; 9 bases map to TRBD1. In germline, CDR1 is SGHTA, CDR2 FQGNSA. Germline trimming cut 2 bases from V and 10 bases from J; bases unmatched to any gene: 12. The CDR3 has 16 residues. The DNA of the CDR3 is TGTGCCAGCAGCTTAAGACAGGGGGGGGGCAATTGGGAGCAGTTCTTC. It yields the protein CASSLRQGGGNWEQFF.

V and J are TRBV7-2 and TRBJ2-7; 10 positions agree with TRBD2. The CDR3 spans 15 residues. Germline values: CDR1 SGHTA, CDR2 FQGNSA. V lost 1 base and J lost 4; bases outside the gene matches: 4. The CDR3, as DNA: TGTGCCAGCAGCTTAGGTGGGACTAGCGTTTACGAGCAGTACTTC. It codes for CASSLGGTSVYEQYF.

The chain is built from TRBV4-1 and TRBJ2-2; 9 positions match TRBD2. Germline CDR1 MGHRA, CDR2 YSYEKL. Germline trimming cut 3 bases from V and 5 bases from J; bases unmatched to any gene: 4. The CDR3 is 15 residues long. The CDR3 loop is CASSHSGRMTGELFF. CDR3 in DNA: TGCGCCAGCAGCCACAGCGGGAGGATGACCGGGGAGCTGTTTTTT.

This rearrangement joins TRBV2 to TRBJ1-6; no clear D. The V gene's germline CDR1 is SNHLY and CDR2 FYNNEI. The V and J ends lost 7 bases and 6 bases respectively, with 10 bases between them. The CDR3 loop spans 13 amino acids. The DNA for the CDR3 is TGTGCCAGCACTGGGGAGGGTAATTCACCCCTCCACTTT. This translates into CASTGEGNSPLHF.

The genes are TRBV9 and TRBJ2-3, with TRBD2 as a possible D gene (7 bases). Trimming left V 10 bases short and J 4 bases short, with 16 bases between. The CDR3 extends over 13 amino acids. Germline CDR1 and CDR2: SGDLS and YYNGEE. DNA for the CDR3: TGTGCCTCCGGGGGGACAAACCCAGATACGCAGTATTTT. Protein: CASGGTNPDTQYF.

The chain has TRBV7-9 and TRBJ1-1; D uncertain. Trimming cost V 3 bases and J 3 bases, with 11 bases left between them. The CDR3 length is 14 residues. Germline lookup yields CDR1 SEHNR and CDR2 FQNEAQ (reference sequence). Here the CDR3 reads CASSLRGSDTEAFF. The CDR3 coding sequence is TGTGCCAGCAGCTTGAGAGGTTCGGACACTGAAGCTTTCTTT.

The chain is built from TRBV28 and TRBJ1-3; 10 bases match TRBD1. The V gene's germline CDR1 is MDHEN and CDR2 SYDVKM. This CDR3 spans 16 amino acids. J was trimmed by 0 bases and V by 4 bases; bases with no gene match: 3. CDR3 residues: CASSYRDRGSGNTIYF. In nucleotides, the CDR3 is TGTGCCAGCAGTTACCGGGACAGGGGCTCTGGAAACACCATATATTTT.

This clone was observed at least ten times. The chain recombines TRBV27 with TRBJ2-5, with TRBD1 matching over 9 bases. The V and J ends lost 6 bases and 7 bases, in that order; junction bases with no gene match: 6. This CDR3 is 13 amino acids long. Germline V gene data show CDR1 as MNHEY and CDR2 as SMNVEV (reference sequence). CDR3 region: CASSIGQGRTQYF. CDR3 coding DNA: TGTGCCAGCAGCATCGGACAGGGGAGGACCCAGTACTTC.

The V and J genes are TRBV7-6 and TRBJ2-7, with D tentatively TRBD2 (5 bases). The CDR3 covers 18 residues. V shed 0 bases and J shed 2 bases, with 20 bases lying between them. Germline CDR1 reads SGHVS; CDR2 reads FNYEAQ. This CDR3 reads CASSLAGGTRHLPYEQYF. CDR3 nucleotide sequence: TGTGCCAGCAGCTTAGCTGGAGGCACCCGACATTTACCCTACGAGCAGTACTTC.

The chain employs TRBV7-9 and TRBJ1-1; 7 bases align to TRBD1. J gave up 4 bases and V 4 bases, and 9 bases lay outside the gene matches. CDR1 and CDR2 from the germline V gene are SEHNR and FQNEAQ (reference sequence). The CDR3 totals 15 residues. The DNA of the CDR3 is TGTGCCAGCAGCTCACCTGGACAGGCAAGCACTGAAGCTTTCTTT. Translation gives CASSSPGQASTEAFF.

V gene TRBV27 combines with J gene TRBJ2-1, with 7 bases that match TRBD2. The germline CDR1 and CDR2 sequences are MNHEY and SMNVEV (reference sequence). This CDR3 region has 14 residues. V shed 5 bases and J 9 bases; nucleotides not matched to a gene: 10. The CDR3 bases are TGTGCCAGCAGTCCCACTGGTCGGGAGGTTGAGCAGTTCTTC. Translating gives CASSPTGREVEQFF.

This sequence joins TRBV19 and TRBJ2-7, with D unclear. The V gene lost 4 bases and the J gene lost 2 bases, with 12 bases spanning the gap. The CDR3 is 14 residues long. Germline V gives CDR1 LNHDA, CDR2 SQIVND (reference sequence). CDR3 coding DNA: TGTGCCAGTAGTACGCCCAGGCTTCCCTACGAGCAGTACTTC. Its translation is CASSTPRLPYEQYF.

The V and J genes are TRBV27 and TRBJ2-1; D remains unclear. Per the germline V gene, CDR1 is MNHEY and CDR2 is SMNVEV (reference sequence). There are 15 residues in the CDR3. V lost 3 bases and J lost 4, with 13 bases in between. For the CDR3, the DNA is TGTGCCAGCAGTTTGGGCCGCGATCCGTACAATGAGCAGTTCTTC. It translates to CASSLGRDPYNEQFF.

A few counts support this clone. The chain recombines TRBV29-1 with TRBJ2-7, with TRBD1 matching over 8 bases. Per germline, CDR1 SQVTM and CDR2 ANQGSEA. J was trimmed by 5 bases and V by 5 bases; bases with no gene match: 11. The CDR3 sequence is 14 residues long. CDR3 DNA: TGCAGCGTTTCGGAGACAGGGGCTCTGAACGAGCAGTACTTC. This translates into CSVSETGALNEQYF.